Ten or more counts support the clone carrying this T cell receptor beta chain. Its cognate antigen is unknown. As part of library construction, unique molecular identifiers were attached to individual cDNA molecules. TCRdb processed the 5' RACE reads anew with MiXCR; each CDR3 protein has one entry. There are roughly 80,000 distinct CDR3 sequences in the sample; 10% to 12% occur only once, and around 12% lies in the top ten. The data stem from a study of early T cells in non-severe SARS-CoV-2 infection. Whole-study context: Sequenced material consisted of bulk RNA (from unsorted whole blood), and chains were unpaired. Findings of the study overall: The matching step, a VDJdb search, favored anti-spike CD8 responses and missed private and CD4 specificities.

This receptor was identified in an adult who was a healthcare worker with PCR-confirmed SARS-CoV-2 infection or an uninfected control (not recorded which). Material: whole blood, obtained at baseline.

CDR3 DNA sequence: TGCAGCGTGGGGAATCCGCAAGGAAACACCATATATTTT. This encodes CSVGNPQGNTIYF. This rearrangement joins TRBV29-1 to TRBJ1-3; no firm D call. V was shortened by 6 bases and J by 4 bases, with 13 bases between the two germline ends. The CDR3 loop spans 13 amino acids. In germline, CDR1 is SQVTM, CDR2 ANQGSEA.